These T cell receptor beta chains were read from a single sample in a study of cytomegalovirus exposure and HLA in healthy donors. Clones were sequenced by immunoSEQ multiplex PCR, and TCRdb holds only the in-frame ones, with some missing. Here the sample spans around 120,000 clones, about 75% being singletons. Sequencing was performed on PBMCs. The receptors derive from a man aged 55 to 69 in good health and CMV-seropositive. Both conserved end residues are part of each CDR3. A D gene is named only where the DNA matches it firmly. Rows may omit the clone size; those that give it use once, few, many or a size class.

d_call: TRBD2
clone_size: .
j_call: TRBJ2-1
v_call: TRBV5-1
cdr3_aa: CASSLVGIAGSEQFF
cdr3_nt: TGCGCCAGCAGCTTGGTAGGGATAGCGGGGAGTGAGCAGTTCTTC

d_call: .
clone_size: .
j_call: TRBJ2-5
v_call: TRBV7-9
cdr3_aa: CASSSPGQGQETQYF
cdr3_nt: TGTGCCAGCAGCTCCCCGGGACAAGGACAAGAGACCCAGTACTTC

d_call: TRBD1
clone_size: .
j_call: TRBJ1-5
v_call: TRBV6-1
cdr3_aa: CASSGLQGIHQPQHF
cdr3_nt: TGTGCCAGCAGCGGCCTACAGGGGATACATCAGCCCCAGCATTTT

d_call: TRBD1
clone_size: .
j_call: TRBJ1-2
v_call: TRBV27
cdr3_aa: CASSSRRDRGLGYTF
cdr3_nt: TGTGCCAGCAGTTCCCGCCGGGACAGGGGACTTGGCTACACCTTC

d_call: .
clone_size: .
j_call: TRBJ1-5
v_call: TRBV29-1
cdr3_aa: CSVGLGGNQPQHF
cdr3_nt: TGCAGCGTAGGACTGGGAGGCAATCAGCCCCAGCATTTT

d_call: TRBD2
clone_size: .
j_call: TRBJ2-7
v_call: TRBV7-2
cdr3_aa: CASSSQGLAGSYEQYF
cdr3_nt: TGTGCCAGCAGCTCCCAAGGACTAGCGGGTTCCTACGAGCAGTACTTC

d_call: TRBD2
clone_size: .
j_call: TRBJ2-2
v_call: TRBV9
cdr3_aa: CASSASGSSNTGELFF
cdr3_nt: TGTGCCAGCAGCGCTAGCGGCTCCTCGAACACCGGGGAGCTGTTTTTT

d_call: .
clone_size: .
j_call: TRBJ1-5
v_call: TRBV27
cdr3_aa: CASSLGARQPQHF
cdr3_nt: TGTGCCAGCAGTTTGGGGGCTAGACAGCCCCAGCATTTT

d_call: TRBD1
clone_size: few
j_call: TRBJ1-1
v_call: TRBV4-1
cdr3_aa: CASSLDRGDTEAFF
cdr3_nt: TGCGCCAGCAGCCTGGACAGGGGGGACACTGAAGCTTTCTTT

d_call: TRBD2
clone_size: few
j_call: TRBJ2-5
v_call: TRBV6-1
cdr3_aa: CASSEAEAGGLAQYF
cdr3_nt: TGTGCCAGCAGTGAAGCTGAAGCGGGAGGCCTAGCCCAGTACTTC

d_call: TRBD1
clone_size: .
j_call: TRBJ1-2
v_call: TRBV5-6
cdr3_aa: CASTLVQGARYYGYTF
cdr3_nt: TGTGCCAGCACCCTGGTTCAGGGGGCAAGGTACTATGGCTACACCTTC

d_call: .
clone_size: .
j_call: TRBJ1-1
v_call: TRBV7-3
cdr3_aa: CASSWSAGGVGEAFF
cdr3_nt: TGTGCCAGCAGTTGGTCCGCCGGGGGTGTGGGTGAAGCTTTCTTT

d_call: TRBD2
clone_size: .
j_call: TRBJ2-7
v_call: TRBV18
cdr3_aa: CASSTGGDEQYF
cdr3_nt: TGTGCCAGCTCCACGGGAGGGGACGAGCAGTACTTC

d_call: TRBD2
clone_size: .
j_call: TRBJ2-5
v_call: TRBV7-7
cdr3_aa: CASSRAGIHQETQYF
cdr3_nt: TGTGCCAGCAGCCGAGCGGGGATTCACCAAGAGACCCAGTACTTC

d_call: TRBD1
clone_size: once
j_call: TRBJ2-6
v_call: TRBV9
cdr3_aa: CASSSRDRGSGANVLTF
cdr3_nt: TGTGCCAGCAGCTCCCGGGACAGGGGGTCTGGGGCCAACGTCCTGACTTTC

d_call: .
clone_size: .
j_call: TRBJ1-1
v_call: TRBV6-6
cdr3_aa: CASSSGDTEAFF
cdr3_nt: TGTGCCAGCAGCTCGGGGGACACTGAAGCTTTCTTT

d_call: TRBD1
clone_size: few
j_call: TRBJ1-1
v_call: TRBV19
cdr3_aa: CASSTGQGRTNTEAFF
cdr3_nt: TGTGCCAGTAGTACAGGACAGGGACGAACGAACACTGAAGCTTTCTTT

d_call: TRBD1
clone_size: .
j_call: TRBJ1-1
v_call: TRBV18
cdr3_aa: CASSTFRDRGLGEAFF
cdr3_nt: TGTGCCAGCTCAACATTCCGGGACAGGGGTTTAGGTGAAGCTTTCTTT

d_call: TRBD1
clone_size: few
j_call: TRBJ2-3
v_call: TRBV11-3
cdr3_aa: CASSKGTGDTDTQYF
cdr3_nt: TGTGCCAGCAGCAAAGGGACAGGGGACACAGATACGCAGTATTTT

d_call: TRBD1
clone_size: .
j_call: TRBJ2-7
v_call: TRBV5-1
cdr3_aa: CASSTYRGSYEQYF
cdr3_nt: TGCGCCAGCAGCACGTACAGGGGAAGCTACGAGCAGTACTTC

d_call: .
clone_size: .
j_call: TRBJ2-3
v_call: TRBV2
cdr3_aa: CASSEAPVSTDTQYF
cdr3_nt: TGTGCCAGCAGTGAAGCGCCAGTTAGCACAGATACGCAGTATTTT

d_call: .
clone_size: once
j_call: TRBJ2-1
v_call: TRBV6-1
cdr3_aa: CASSVGLLTYNEQFF
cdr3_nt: TGTGCCAGCAGTGTCGGACTGCTCACCTACAATGAGCAGTTCTTC

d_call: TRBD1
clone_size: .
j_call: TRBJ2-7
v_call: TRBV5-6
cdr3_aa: CASSLAHRGAYF
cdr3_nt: TGTGCCAGCAGCTTGGCCCACAGGGGGGCGTACTTC